A single sample gave rise to the 25 T cell receptor beta chains below, sequenced in a study of T cell responses to AZD1222 COVID-19 vaccine. Profiling relied on immunoSEQ multiplex PCR, and the TCRdb table lists in-frame clones only, not all of them. The sample has roughly 120,000 clones; approximately 85% are singletons. This specimen was peripheral blood, taken on day 0 of AZD1222 vaccination. These receptors were taken from an adult in good health.

This clone was seen only a few times. The sample holds other DNA sequences that translate to the same CDR3. This chain links TRBV3-1 (or the pseudogene TRBV3-2) with TRBJ1-5; D remains ambiguous. The CDR3 covers 14 residues. With 1 base removed from V and 4 bases from J, the gap between germline ends came to 8 bases. CDR1 and CDR2 (germline): LGHDT, YNNKEL (reference sequence). The CDR3 nucleotides read TGTGCCAGCAGCCAAGCGTCTGGGAATCAGCCCCAGCATTTT. Translating it yields CASSQASGNQPQHF.

V gene TRBV6-1 combines with J gene TRBJ1-5, with D perhaps matching TRBD1 (5 bases). Germline values: CDR1 MNHNS, CDR2 SASEGT. CDR3 length equals 15 residues. Trimming took 6 bases from V and 4 from J, leaving 16 bases between them. For the CDR3, the DNA is TGTGCCAGCAGGTCGACGGGACTGGGAAATCAGCCCCAGCATTTT. Translated, it gives CASRSTGLGNQPQHF.

This clone came up once. The chain links TRBV2 to TRBJ2-3, with D perhaps TRBD2 (6 bases). Germline V gene data show CDR1 as SNHLY and CDR2 as FYNNEI. Trimming cost V 6 bases and J 2 bases, with 21 bases left between them. The CDR3 consists of 17 residues. The CDR3 reads CASRYLPSAPTTDTQYF. In DNA, the CDR3 is TGTGCCAGCAGATACCTTCCTAGCGCCCCAACCACAGATACGCAGTATTTT.

The chain combines TRBV30 with TRBJ2-7; 11 nucleotides agree with TRBD2. The germline CDR1 and CDR2 sequences are GTSNPN and SVGIG (reference sequence). The CDR3 has 11 amino acids. V dropped 3 bases and J dropped 13; count of bases not matched to a gene: 5. CDR3 DNA: TGTGCCTGGAGGCTAGCGGGAGGCCCTTACTTC. Translated, it gives CAWRLAGGPYF.

The rearrangement joins TRBV24-1 to TRBJ1-1; TRBD1 might be the D (5 bases). CDR1 and CDR2 from the germline V gene are KGHDR and SFDVKD. The CDR3 runs to 12 residues. V dropped 5 bases and J dropped 11 bases, with 14 bases sitting between them. The CDR3 loop reads CATSASGIEAFF. DNA of the CDR3: TGTGCCACCAGTGCCTCAGGGATAGAGGCTTTCTTT.

The chain uses TRBV5-1 and TRBJ1-3, with D perhaps TRBD1 (6 bases). In germline, CDR1 is SGHRS, CDR2 YFSETQ. The CDR3 has 15 residues. V was trimmed by 2 bases and J by 3 bases, leaving 12 bases between them. The DNA for the CDR3 is TGCGCCAGCAGCTTACAACAGGGTGGTGGAAACACCATATATTTT. Translated, it gives CASSLQQGGGNTIYF.

The genes are TRBV6-5 and TRBJ2-7, with a possible D match to TRBD1 (6 bases). The CDR3 extends over 14 amino acids. Germline V gives CDR1 MNHEY, CDR2 SVGAGI. V lost 7 bases and J lost 7, with 20 bases in between. CDR3 sequence reads: CASTRGQGPGEQYF. The CDR3 nucleotides are TGTGCCAGCACCCGAGGTCAGGGGCCTGGTGAGCAGTACTTC.

This clone has only one observation. The chain uses TRBV5-1 and TRBJ1-3; TRBD1 aligns across 7 bases. V shed 4 bases and J 0 bases; nucleotides not matched to a gene: 7. Germline V gives CDR1 SGHRS, CDR2 YFSETQ. The CDR3 has 16 amino acids. This CDR3 reads CASSGSGQTSGNTIYF. The CDR3 nucleotides read TGCGCCAGCAGCGGGTCGGGACAGACCTCTGGAAACACCATATATTTT.

This clone is a singleton in its sample. The chain has TRBV12-3 or TRBV12-4 and TRBJ1-2; no reliable D call. CDR3 size: 13 residues. Trimming left V 6 bases short and J 5 bases short, with 13 bases between. CDR3: CASSRRQSYGYTF. CDR3 DNA sequence: TGTGCCAGCAGCCGTCGGCAGTCTTATGGCTACACCTTC.

The chain links TRBV4-1 to TRBJ2-3; D unclear. This CDR3 has 18 amino acids. Germline V lookup: CDR1 MGHRA, CDR2 YSYEKL. The V and J ends lost 1 base and 3 bases respectively, with 20 bases between them. DNA of the CDR3: TGCGCCAGCAGCCAAGGGTGGACGGATCTCCTAAGGACAGATACGCAGTATTTT. Protein: CASSQGWTDLLRTDTQYF.

The chain is built from TRBV10-3 and TRBJ2-5; D is undetermined. From germline, CDR1 is ENHRY and CDR2 SYGVKD. The CDR3 consists of 13 residues. V was trimmed by 7 bases and J by 2 bases, leaving 11 bases between them. As DNA, the CDR3 is TGTGCCATCAACTCCCGCCCACAAGAGACCCAGTACTTC. The encoded protein is CAINSRPQETQYF.

CDR3 nucleotides: TGTGCCAGCTCCCCGGGAGGGACCCTCTACGAGCAGTACTTC. Amino acids: CASSPGGTLYEQYF. The V call is TRBV28, the J call TRBJ2-7, with 8 bases fitting TRBD2. The V and J ends lost 8 bases and 3 bases, in that order; junction bases with no gene match: 9. Per the germline V gene, CDR1 is MDHEN and CDR2 is SYDVKM. The CDR3 extends over 14 amino acids.

The chain uses TRBV9 and TRBJ2-1; perhaps TRBD2 as D (6 bases). This CDR3 spans 14 amino acids. V lost 3 bases to trimming and J lost 6 bases, with 13 bases between them. Germline CDR1 is SGDLS and CDR2 is YYNGEE. The CDR3 sequence is CASSGLGAVNEQFF. CDR3 nucleotides: TGTGCCAGCAGCGGACTAGGGGCGGTCAATGAGCAGTTCTTC.

The rearrangement uses TRBV4-3 and TRBJ2-7; 7 positions agree with TRBD2. The length of the CDR3 is 15 residues. With 4 bases clipped from V and 1 base from J, the junction kept 7 bases outside the gene matches. The germline V gene has CDR1 LGHNA and CDR2 YSLEER. The CDR3 DNA sequence: TGCGCCAGCAGCCCTGACTCTAGCGGATCCTACGAGCAGTACTTC. It is translated as CASSPDSSGSYEQYF.

As DNA, the CDR3 is TGTGCCAGCACCGATCTGGTCCTTGCCCCTTACGAGCAGTACTTC. Translation: CASTDLVLAPYEQYF. The rearrangement joins TRBV2 to TRBJ2-7; no definite D call. The CDR3 is 15 amino acids. Germline loops: CDR1 SNHLY, CDR2 FYNNEI. V gave up 7 bases and J gave up 4 bases, with 20 bases separating them.

The chain employs TRBV9 and TRBJ2-1; 11 nucleotides align to TRBD1. The CDR3 is made up of 17 amino acids. The germline V gene has CDR1 SGDLS and CDR2 YYNGEE. Trimming cost V 3 bases and J 0 bases; bases outside gene matches: 5. CDR3 DNA: TGTGCCAGCAGCGCCGGGACAGGGGGAGGCTCCTACAATGAGCAGTTCTTC. Residues: CASSAGTGGGSYNEQFF.

As to this clone: A much larger clone differs from this one at a single base, so this may be a read error. This chain joins TRBV11-2 and TRBJ2-2; D unresolved. The germline V gene has CDR1 SGHAT and CDR2 FQNNGV. Between the trimmed V and J ends, which lost 7 bases and 6 bases, there was a span of 12 bases. The CDR3 has 13 residues. The CDR3 DNA sequence: TGTGCCAGCAAATTCCGGACGCCCGGGGAGCTGTTTTTT. Its protein is CASKFRTPGELFF.

This rearrangement joins TRBV11-3 to TRBJ2-2, with TRBD2 identical over 8 bases. CDR3 length equals 16 residues. Per germline, CDR1 SGHNT and CDR2 YENEEA. Losses at the gene ends were 4 bases for V and 4 bases for J; bases not matched to a gene: 8. CDR3 nucleotides: TGTGCCAGCAGCTCCCGGACTAGCTCGGGCACCGGGGAGCTGTTTTTT. It yields the protein CASSSRTSSGTGELFF.

This clone was recorded only once. V and J are TRBV3-1 (or the pseudogene TRBV3-2) and TRBJ2-1; TRBD2 aligns across 13 bases. This CDR3 contains 18 residues. Germline loops: CDR1 LGHDT, CDR2 YNNKEL (reference sequence). V lost 2 bases, J lost 12 bases, and 16 bases stayed unmatched. This CDR3 reads CASSQSPSTSGGKRGQFF. DNA for the CDR3: TGTGCCAGCAGCCAAAGCCCCTCGACTAGCGGGGGGAAACGGGGGCAGTTCTTC.

The chain has TRBV30 and TRBJ1-5, with TRBD1 matching over 8 bases. This CDR3 comprises 13 residues. From germline, CDR1 is GTSNPN and CDR2 SVGIG (reference sequence). V dropped 4 bases and J dropped 4; count of bases not matched to a gene: 3. In DNA, the CDR3 is TGTGCCTGGACGACAGGGGCGAATCAGCCCCAGCATTTT. It encodes CAWTTGANQPQHF. The whole variable domain, remainder taken from reference TRBV30 and TRBJ1-5, is SQTIHQWPATLVQPVGSPLSLECTVEGTSNPNLYWYRQAAGRGLQLLFYSVGIGQISSEVPQNLSASRPQDRQFILSSKKLLLSDSGFYLCAWTTGANQPQHFGDGTRLSIL.

The chain uses TRBV14 and TRBJ1-3; tentative D call: TRBD1 (5 bases). This CDR3 region has 18 residues. The V end lost 1 base, the J end lost 0 bases, and 16 bases lay between the germline ends. Germline V gene data show CDR1 as SGHDN and CDR2 as FVKESK. As DNA, the CDR3 is TGTGCCAGCAGCCAAGTCGGGGCAGCGATCTACTCTGGAAACACCATATATTTT. This codes for CASSQVGAAIYSGNTIYF.

The V gene is TRBV9, the J gene TRBJ2-2; a weak D match, TRBD1 (5 bases). Trimming left V 3 bases short and J 8 bases short, with 14 bases between. Germline CDR1 reads SGDLS; CDR2 reads YYNGEE. The CDR3 is 14 amino acids. The CDR3 DNA reads TGTGCCAGCAGCGAAAGGGGTCGCTTTGGGGAGCTGTTTTTT. Its translation: CASSERGRFGELFF. Together with reference TRBV9 and TRBJ2-2, the CDR3 gives the full variable domain: DSGVTQTPKHLITATGQRVTLRCSPRSGDLSVYWYQQSLDQGLQFLIQYYNGEERAKGNILERFSAQQFPDLHSELNLSSLELGDSALYFCASSERGRFGELFFGEGSRLTVL.

The genes are TRBV4-1 and TRBJ2-7, with D tentatively TRBD1 (5 bases). Per the germline V gene, CDR1 is MGHRA and CDR2 is YSYEKL. Deletions cut 0 bases from V and 6 bases from J, with 21 bases between. The CDR3 is 17 residues long. The CDR3 sequence: CASSQDKVSRALGEQYF. As DNA, the CDR3 is TGCGCCAGCAGCCAAGACAAGGTTAGCAGGGCCCTAGGCGAGCAGTACTTC.

The J gene is TRBJ2-7, the V gene TRBV3-1 (or the pseudogene TRBV3-2); D call uncertain. The ends were cut back, 4 bases at V and 3 bases at J, with 7 bases in the middle. Looked up from germline, CDR1 is LGHDT and CDR2 is YNNKEL (reference sequence). This CDR3 has 12 amino acids. The CDR3 protein is CASSRSIYEQYF. CDR3 DNA sequence: TGTGCCAGCAGCCGATCAATCTACGAGCAGTACTTC.

V and J are TRBV19 and TRBJ1-5, with D hard to call. This CDR3 is built from 13 residues. V shed 8 bases and J shed 4 bases, with 12 bases lying between them. Germline V gene lookup returns CDR1 LNHDA and CDR2 SQIVND (reference sequence). The CDR3 is CASATGFNQPQHF. The CDR3, as DNA: TGTGCCAGTGCGACGGGTTTTAATCAGCCCCAGCATTTT.